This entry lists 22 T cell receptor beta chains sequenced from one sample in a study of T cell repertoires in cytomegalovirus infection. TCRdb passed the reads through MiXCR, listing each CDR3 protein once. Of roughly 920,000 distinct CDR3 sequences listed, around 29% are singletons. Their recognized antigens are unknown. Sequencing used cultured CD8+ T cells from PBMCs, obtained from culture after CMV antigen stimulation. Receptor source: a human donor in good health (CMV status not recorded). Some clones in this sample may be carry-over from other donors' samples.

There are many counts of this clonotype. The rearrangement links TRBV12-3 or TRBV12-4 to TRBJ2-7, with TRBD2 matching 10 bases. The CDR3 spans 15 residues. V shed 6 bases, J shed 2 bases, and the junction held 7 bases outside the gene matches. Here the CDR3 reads CASSLSGGTAYEQYF. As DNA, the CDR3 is TGTGCCAGCAGCCTTAGCGGGGGGACCGCCTACGAGCAGTACTTC.

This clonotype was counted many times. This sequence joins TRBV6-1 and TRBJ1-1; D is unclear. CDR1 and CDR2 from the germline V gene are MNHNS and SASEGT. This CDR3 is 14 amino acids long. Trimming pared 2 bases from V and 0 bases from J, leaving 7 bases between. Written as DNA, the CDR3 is TGTGCCAGCAGTGAATGGACGGTGAACACTGAAGCTTTCTTT. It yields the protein CASSEWTVNTEAFF.

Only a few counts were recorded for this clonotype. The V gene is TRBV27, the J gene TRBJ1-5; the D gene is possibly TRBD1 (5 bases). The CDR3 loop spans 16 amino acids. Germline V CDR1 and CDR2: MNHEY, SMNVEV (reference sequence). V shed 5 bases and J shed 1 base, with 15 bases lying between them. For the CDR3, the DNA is TGTGCCAGCAGTCCCTTAGACAGCCCAAGCAATCAGCCCCAGCATTTT. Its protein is CASSPLDSPSNQPQHF.

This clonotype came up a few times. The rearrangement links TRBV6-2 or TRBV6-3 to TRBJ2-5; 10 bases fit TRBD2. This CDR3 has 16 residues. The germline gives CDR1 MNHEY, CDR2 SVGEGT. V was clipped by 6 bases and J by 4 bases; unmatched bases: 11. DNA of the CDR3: TGTGCCAGCAGCCCCCTGTCAGCGGGGGGGCCAGAGACCCAGTACTTC. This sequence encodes CASSPLSAGGPETQYF.

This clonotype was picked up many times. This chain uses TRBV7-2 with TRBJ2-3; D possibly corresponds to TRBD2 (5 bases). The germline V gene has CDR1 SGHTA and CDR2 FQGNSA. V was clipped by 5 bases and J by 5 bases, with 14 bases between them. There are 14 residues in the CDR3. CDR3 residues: CASSPSRVVDTQYF. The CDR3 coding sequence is TGTGCCAGCAGCCCCTCGAGGGTGGTAGATACGCAGTATTTT.

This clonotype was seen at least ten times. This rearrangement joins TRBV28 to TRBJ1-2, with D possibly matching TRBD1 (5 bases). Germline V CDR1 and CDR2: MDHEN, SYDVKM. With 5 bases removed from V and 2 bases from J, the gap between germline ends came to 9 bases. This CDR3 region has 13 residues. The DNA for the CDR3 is TGTGCCAGCAGTCTCGACAGCAACTATGGCTACACCTTC. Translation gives CASSLDSNYGYTF.

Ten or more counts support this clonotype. In DNA form, the CDR3 reads TGTGCCAGCAGCCTTCTCCCCCAGAACCTCCAAGAGACCCAGTACTTC. This encodes CASSLLPQNLQETQYF. The V gene is TRBV7-6, the J gene TRBJ2-5; D gene ambiguous. Trimming left V 5 bases short and J 1 base short, with 17 bases between. CDR1 SGHVS and CDR2 FNYEAQ come from the germline V gene. This CDR3 is 16 amino acids long.

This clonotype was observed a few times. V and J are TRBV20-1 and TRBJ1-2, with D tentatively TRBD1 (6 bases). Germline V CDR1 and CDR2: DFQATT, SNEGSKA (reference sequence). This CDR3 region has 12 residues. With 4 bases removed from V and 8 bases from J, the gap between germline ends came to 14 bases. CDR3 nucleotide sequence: TGCAGTGCTAATTCAGGGGCCCGGGGCTACACCTTC. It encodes CSANSGARGYTF.

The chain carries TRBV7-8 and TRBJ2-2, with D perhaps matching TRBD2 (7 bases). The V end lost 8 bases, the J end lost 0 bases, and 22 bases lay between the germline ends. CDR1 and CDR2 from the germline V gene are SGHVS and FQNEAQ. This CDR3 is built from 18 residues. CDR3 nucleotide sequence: TGTGCCAGCGGAGGGAAGGGGGGGGGGCCTGCGAACACCGGGGAGCTGTTTTTT. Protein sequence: CASGGKGGGPANTGELFF.

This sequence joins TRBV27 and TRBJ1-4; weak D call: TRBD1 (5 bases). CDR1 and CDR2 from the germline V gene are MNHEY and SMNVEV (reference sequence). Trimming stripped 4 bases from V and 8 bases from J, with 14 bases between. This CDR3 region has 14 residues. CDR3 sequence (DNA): TGTGCCAGCAGTTGGGCCAGGGAGGGAGAAAAACTGTTTTTT. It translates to CASSWAREGEKLFF. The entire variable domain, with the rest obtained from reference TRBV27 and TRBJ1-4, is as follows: EAQVTQNPRYLITVTGKKLTVTCSQNMNHEYMSWYRQDPGLGLRQIYYSMNVEVTDKGDVPEGYKVSRKEKRNFPLILESPSPNQTSLYFCASSWAREGEKLFFGSGTQLSVL.

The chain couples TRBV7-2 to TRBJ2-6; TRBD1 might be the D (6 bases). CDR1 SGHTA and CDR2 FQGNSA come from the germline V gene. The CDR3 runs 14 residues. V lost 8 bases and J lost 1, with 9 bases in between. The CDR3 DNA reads TGTGCCAGCGCAACAGGGTCTGGGGCCAACGTCCTGACTTTC. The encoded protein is CASATGSGANVLTF.

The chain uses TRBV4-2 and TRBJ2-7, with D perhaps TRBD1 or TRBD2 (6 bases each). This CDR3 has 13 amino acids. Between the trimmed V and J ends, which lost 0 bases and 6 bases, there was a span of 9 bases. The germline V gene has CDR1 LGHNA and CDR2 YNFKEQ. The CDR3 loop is CASSQDGGSEQYF. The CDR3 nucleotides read TGTGCCAGCAGCCAAGACGGGGGCTCCGAGCAGTACTTC.

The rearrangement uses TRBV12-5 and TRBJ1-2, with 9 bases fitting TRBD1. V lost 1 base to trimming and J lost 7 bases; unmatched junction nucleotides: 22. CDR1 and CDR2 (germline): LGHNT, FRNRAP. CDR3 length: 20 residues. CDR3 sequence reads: CASGLDIPGQGLGVERGYTF. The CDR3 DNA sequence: TGTGCTAGTGGTTTGGACATTCCGGGACAGGGATTAGGAGTCGAACGTGGCTACACCTTC.

The CDR3 coding sequence is TGTGCCAGCGCAATAGGCACTGAAGCTTTCTTT. This gives the protein CASAIGTEAFF. J is TRBJ1-1 and V is TRBV27, with D unclear. This CDR3 region has 11 residues. Per the germline V gene, CDR1 is MNHEY and CDR2 is SMNVEV (reference sequence). Trimming took 8 bases from V and 4 from J, leaving 8 bases between them.

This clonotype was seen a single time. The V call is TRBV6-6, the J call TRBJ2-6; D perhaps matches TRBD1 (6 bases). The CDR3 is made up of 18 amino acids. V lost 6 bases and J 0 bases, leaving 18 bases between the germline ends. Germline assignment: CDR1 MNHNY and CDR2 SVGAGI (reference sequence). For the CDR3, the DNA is TGTGCCAGCAGCCACCAAGGGACACCCCACTCTGGGGCCAACGTCCTGACTTTC. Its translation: CASSHQGTPHSGANVLTF.

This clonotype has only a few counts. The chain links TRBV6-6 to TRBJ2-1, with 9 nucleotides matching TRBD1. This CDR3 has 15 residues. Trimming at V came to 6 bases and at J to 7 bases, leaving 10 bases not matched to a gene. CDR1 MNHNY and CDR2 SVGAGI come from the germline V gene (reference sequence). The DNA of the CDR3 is TGTGCCAGCAGCCGGGCGGGGACAGGGCTAAATGAGCAGTTCTTC. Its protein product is CASSRAGTGLNEQFF.

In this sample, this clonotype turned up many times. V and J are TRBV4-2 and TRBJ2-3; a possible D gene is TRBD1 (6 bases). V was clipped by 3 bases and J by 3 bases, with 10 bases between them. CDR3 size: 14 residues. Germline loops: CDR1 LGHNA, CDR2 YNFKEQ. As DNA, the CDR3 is TGTGCCAGCAGCCATTTAGGGGGTACAGATACGCAGTATTTT. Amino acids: CASSHLGGTDTQYF.

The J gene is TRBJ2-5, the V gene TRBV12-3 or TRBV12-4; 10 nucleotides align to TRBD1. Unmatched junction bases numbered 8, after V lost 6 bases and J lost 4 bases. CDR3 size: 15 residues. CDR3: CASRGGTGAAETQYF. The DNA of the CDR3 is TGTGCCAGCAGAGGGGGGACAGGGGCGGCAGAGACCCAGTACTTC.

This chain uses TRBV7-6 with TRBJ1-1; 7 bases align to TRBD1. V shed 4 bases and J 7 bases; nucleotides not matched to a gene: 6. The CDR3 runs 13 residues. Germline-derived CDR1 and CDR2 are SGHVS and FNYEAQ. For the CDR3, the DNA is TGTGCCAGCAGCTCGGACAGGCTCCATGAAGCTTTCTTT. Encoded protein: CASSSDRLHEAFF.

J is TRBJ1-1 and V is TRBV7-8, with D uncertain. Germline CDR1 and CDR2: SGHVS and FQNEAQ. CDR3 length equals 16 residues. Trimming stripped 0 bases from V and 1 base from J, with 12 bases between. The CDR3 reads CASSLALTTRNTEAFF. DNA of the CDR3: TGTGCCAGCAGCTTAGCGCTGACTACGAGGAACACTGAAGCTTTCTTT.

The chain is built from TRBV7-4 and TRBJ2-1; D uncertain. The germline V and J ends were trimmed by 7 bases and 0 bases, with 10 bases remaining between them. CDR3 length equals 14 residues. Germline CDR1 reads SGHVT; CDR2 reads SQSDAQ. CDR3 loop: CASTAAFSYNEQFF. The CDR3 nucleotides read TGTGCCAGCACCGCAGCGTTCTCCTACAATGAGCAGTTCTTC.

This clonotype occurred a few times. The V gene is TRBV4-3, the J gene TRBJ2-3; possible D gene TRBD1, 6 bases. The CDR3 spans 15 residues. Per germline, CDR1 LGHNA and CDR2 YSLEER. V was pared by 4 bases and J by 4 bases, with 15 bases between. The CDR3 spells CASSPRRDKSDTQYF. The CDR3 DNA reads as TGCGCCAGCAGCCCCCGTAGGGACAAATCAGATACGCAGTATTTT.